Listed here are 4 T cell receptor beta chains from one sample, sequenced in a study of breast tumors, draining lymph nodes, adjacent tissues. Each CDR3 protein gets one entry after TCRdb re-called the multiplex PCR reads with MiXCR. The data show about 21,000 distinct CDR3 sequences, about 41% seen once. Sequenced sample: breast tumor tissue. These receptors were collected from a female donor with breast cancer. Some clones in this sample may be carry-over from other donors' samples.

The V and J genes are TRBV4-1 and TRBJ1-4; no clear D gene. This CDR3 comprises 20 residues. The V end lost 0 bases, the J end lost 7 bases, and 27 bases lay between the germline ends. Per germline, CDR1 MGHRA and CDR2 YSYEKL. The DNA of the CDR3 is TGCGCCAGCAGCCAAGATTCCGGCTGGGCATCAGTTTCAGTGCGTGAAAAACTGTTTTTT. This gives the protein CASSQDSGWASVSVREKLFF.

This clonotype was seen many times. This chain uses TRBV30 with TRBJ1-5, with D hard to call. V shed 3 bases and J shed 9 bases, with 18 bases lying between them. Germline CDR1 is GTSNPN and CDR2 is SVGIG (reference sequence). The CDR3 runs to 14 residues. The CDR3 coding sequence is TGTGCCTGGAGCCCCATCCCCCTTGAGTTGCCCCAGCATTTT. Translation gives CAWSPIPLELPQHF.

This sequence joins TRBV2 and TRBJ2-7, with D maybe TRBD2 (6 bases). V lost 5 bases and J lost 2, with 13 bases in between. The CDR3 is made up of 14 amino acids. Germline V CDR1 and CDR2: SNHLY, FYNNEI. CDR3 in DNA: TGTGCCAGCAGTCAACTAGCCTTGGCCTACGAGCAGTACTTC. Encoded protein: CASSQLALAYEQYF.

The J gene is TRBJ1-5, the V gene TRBV30; D is uncertain. Germline values: CDR1 GTSNPN, CDR2 SVGIG (reference sequence). With 0 bases removed from V and 4 bases from J, the gap between germline ends came to 7 bases. This CDR3 has 13 amino acids. CDR3 DNA: TGTGCCTGGAGTGTGGGCAGAAATCAGCCCCAGCATTTT. Translated: CAWSVGRNQPQHF.